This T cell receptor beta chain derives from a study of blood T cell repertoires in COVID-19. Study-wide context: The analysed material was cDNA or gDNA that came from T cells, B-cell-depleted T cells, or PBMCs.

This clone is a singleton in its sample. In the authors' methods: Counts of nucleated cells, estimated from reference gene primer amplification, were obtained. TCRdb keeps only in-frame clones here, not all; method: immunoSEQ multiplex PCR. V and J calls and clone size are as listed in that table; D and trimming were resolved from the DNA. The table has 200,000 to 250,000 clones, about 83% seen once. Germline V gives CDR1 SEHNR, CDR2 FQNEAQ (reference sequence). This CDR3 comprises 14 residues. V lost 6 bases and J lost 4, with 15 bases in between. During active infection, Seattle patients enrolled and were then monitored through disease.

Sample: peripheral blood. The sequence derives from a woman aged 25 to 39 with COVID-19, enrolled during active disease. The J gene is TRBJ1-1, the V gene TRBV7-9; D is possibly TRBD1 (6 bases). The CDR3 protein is CASSFTGLGTEAFF. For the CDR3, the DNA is TGTGCCAGCAGTTTCACAGGGTTGGGCACTGAAGCTTTCTTT.